These 28 T cell receptor beta chains originate from one sample sequenced in a study of regulatory T cells. Study results and limitations: Hydrophobic residues at CDR3 positions 6 and 7 were enriched in conventional CD4+ T cells of CD3G-deficient patients.

The primer mix had 52 TRBV and 13 TRBJ primers. TCRdb's table, derived via immunoSEQ multiplex PCR, lists solely in-frame clones and lacks some. The table includes tens of thousands of clones, about 88% detected once. These TCRs' antigens remain unknown. The sample taken for sequencing was conventional CD4+ T cells sorted from blood. These receptors originate from a child aged 5-17 years with CD3G deficiency.

The rearrangement uses TRBV28 and TRBJ2-1, with 14 bases that match TRBD2. Trimming took 6 bases from V and 2 from J; bases not matched to a gene: 12. The CDR3 is 19 residues long. Germline V gene sequence: CDR1 MDHEN, CDR2 SYDVKM. CDR3 in amino acids: CASSHSGTSGSAAYNEQFF. The CDR3 DNA is TGTGCCAGCAGCCATTCCGGGACTAGCGGGAGTGCGGCCTACAATGAGCAGTTCTTC.

This clone came up a few times. V and J are TRBV27 and TRBJ1-5, with a weak D call TRBD1 (5 bases). Germline loops: CDR1 MNHEY, CDR2 SMNVEV (reference sequence). The CDR3 consists of 16 residues. Trimming took 2 bases from V and 2 from J, leaving 13 bases between them. CDR3 residues: CASSLDRPMGNQPQHF. CDR3 bases: TGTGCCAGCAGTTTAGACAGACCGATGGGCAATCAGCCCCAGCATTTT.

The rearrangement links TRBV19 to TRBJ2-1; weak D call: TRBD2 (5 bases). This CDR3 comprises 13 residues. V lost 3 bases and J 7 bases, leaving 10 bases between the germline ends. CDR1 and CDR2 (germline): LNHDA, SQIVND (reference sequence). The CDR3 region has the DNA TGTGCCAGTAGTATTTTGCGAGGGAATGAGCAGTTCTTC. This translates into CASSILRGNEQFF. Filled out from reference TRBV19 and TRBJ2-1, the complete variable domain reads DGGITQSPKYLFRKEGQNVTLSCEQNLNHDAMYWYRQDPGQGLRLIYYSQIVNDFQKGDIAEGYSVSREKKESFPLTVTSAQKNPTAFYLCASSILRGNEQFFGPGTRLTVL.

The chain employs TRBV6-1 and TRBJ2-5; D tentatively fits TRBD1 or TRBD2 (6 bases each). With 7 bases removed from V and 5 bases from J, the gap between germline ends came to 14 bases. CDR3 length equals 13 residues. Germline CDR1 is MNHNS and CDR2 is SASEGT. CDR3 bases: TGTGCCAGCACTCAAGGGGGGCGCGAGACCCAGTACTTC. Its protein is CASTQGGRETQYF.

This clone has a single count. DNA for the CDR3: TGTGCCATCAGTGAAAAAGAGCAGTACTTC. Translating it yields CAISEKEQYF. The chain couples TRBV10-3 to TRBJ2-7; D not resolved. V dropped 3 bases and J dropped 7 bases, with 4 bases sitting between them. The CDR3 is made up of 10 amino acids. The V gene's germline CDR1 is ENHRY and CDR2 SYGVKD.

This clone was seen only once. The chain carries TRBV7-9 and TRBJ2-1; 7 bases are a match to TRBD1. Germline-derived CDR1 and CDR2 are SEHNR and FQNEAQ (reference sequence). This CDR3 spans 15 amino acids. Trimming cost V 5 bases and J 5 bases; bases outside gene matches: 9. The CDR3 here is CASSPGQSKNNEQFF. The DNA of the CDR3 is TGTGCCAGCAGCCCGGGACAGTCAAAAAACAATGAGCAGTTCTTC. Combining the CDR3 with reference TRBV7-9 and TRBJ2-1 gives the whole variable domain DTGVSQNPRHKITKRGQNVTFRCDPISEHNRLYWYRQTLGQGPEFLTYFQNEAQLEKSRLLSDRFSAERPKGSFSTLEIQRTEQGDSAMYLCASSPGQSKNNEQFFGPGTRLTVL.

The chain employs TRBV10-3 and TRBJ1-1; D remains ambiguous. The CDR3 consists of 13 residues. Germline V gene lookup returns CDR1 ENHRY and CDR2 SYGVKD. V shed 4 bases and J shed 3 bases, with 9 bases lying between them. The CDR3 DNA follows: TGTGCCATCAGTGCCTACCAGTACACTGAAGCTTTCTTT. Translating gives CAISAYQYTEAFF.

The genes are TRBV30 and TRBJ1-1; D remains unclear. Per germline, CDR1 GTSNPN and CDR2 SVGIG (reference sequence). V shed 3 bases and J shed 1 base, with 6 bases lying between them. CDR3 length: 12 residues. CDR3 nucleotides: TGTGCCTGGAGCCTAGGGAACACTGAAGCTTTCTTT. This gives the protein CAWSLGNTEAFF.

The genes are TRBV6-1 and TRBJ2-7; perhaps TRBD1 as D (5 bases). Germline loops: CDR1 MNHNS, CDR2 SASEGT. V was pared by 4 bases and J by 9 bases, with 16 bases between. This CDR3 has 13 amino acids. For the CDR3, the DNA is TGTGCCAGCAGTGGGGGCGTATCGATTGGGCAGTACTTC. Translated: CASSGGVSIGQYF.

V usage is TRBV7-9 and J usage is TRBJ2-5; TRBD1 is a possible D gene (6 bases). Germline CDR1 SEHNR, CDR2 FQNEAQ (reference sequence). The V end lost 1 base, the J end lost 6 bases, and 18 bases lay between the germline ends. CDR3 length: 16 amino acids. The DNA for the CDR3 is TGTGCCAGCAGCTTAGTAGGATTGGGGGCGGCACAGACCCAGTACTTC. It yields the protein CASSLVGLGAAQTQYF. The whole variable domain, filled in from reference TRBV7-9 and TRBJ2-5, reads DTGVSQNPRHKITKRGQNVTFRCDPISEHNRLYWYRQTLGQGPEFLTYFQNEAQLEKSRLLSDRFSAERPKGSFSTLEIQRTEQGDSAMYLCASSLVGLGAAQTQYFGPGTRLLVL.

This chain links TRBV30 with TRBJ2-1; 9 bases agree with TRBD2. This CDR3 contains 15 residues. The V segment lost 2 bases and the J segment 13 bases; nucleotides outside the gene matches: 15. In germline, CDR1 is GTSNPN, CDR2 SVGIG (reference sequence). CDR3 region: CAWSSRGLAGVIQFF. DNA for the CDR3: TGTGCCTGGAGTAGTAGAGGGTTAGCGGGAGTCATTCAGTTCTTC. Based on the CDR3 plus reference TRBV30 and TRBJ2-1, the full variable domain is SQTIHQWPATLVQPVGSPLSLECTVEGTSNPNLYWYRQAAGRGLQLLFYSVGIGQISSEVPQNLSASRPQDRQFILSSKKLLLSDSGFYLCAWSSRGLAGVIQFFGPGTRLTVL.

The chain's CDR3 is CASSTRANTGELFF. The CDR3 coding sequence is TGTGCCAGTAGTACCCGGGCGAACACCGGGGAGCTGTTTTTT. This chain links TRBV19 with TRBJ2-2; D not resolved. Trimming left V 4 bases short and J 0 bases short, with 6 bases between. Germline lookup yields CDR1 LNHDA and CDR2 SQIVND (reference sequence). The CDR3 runs 14 residues.

A few counts support this clone. The chain links TRBV4-1 to TRBJ2-4; D could derive from TRBD1 or TRBD2 (5 bases each). Trimming removed 1 base from V and 8 bases from J, with 12 bases in between. CDR3 length equals 14 residues. Germline V gene data show CDR1 as MGHRA and CDR2 as YSYEKL. The CDR3 spells CASSQAGQGDIQYF. Written as DNA, the CDR3 is TGCGCCAGCAGCCAAGCTGGCCAGGGAGACATTCAGTACTTC.

The chain is built from TRBV28 and TRBJ2-7, with 10 bases lining up with TRBD1. Germline V gives CDR1 MDHEN, CDR2 SYDVKM. Trimming at V came to 4 bases and at J to 4 bases, leaving 22 bases not matched to a gene. The CDR3 is 20 residues long. CDR3: CASSSPRPTGGKNLLYEQYF. The DNA of the CDR3 is TGTGCCAGCAGTTCCCCCCGACCGACAGGGGGCAAAAACCTTTTGTACGAGCAGTACTTC. Variable domain in full (rest from reference TRBV28 and TRBJ2-7): DVKVTQSSRYLVKRTGEKVFLECVQDMDHENMFWYRQDPGLGLRLIYFSYDVKMKEKGDIPEGYSVSREKKERFSLILESASTNQTSMYLCASSSPRPTGGKNLLYEQYFGPGTRLTVT.

The chain links TRBV27 to TRBJ2-7; 7 bases match TRBD1. The CDR3 has 13 amino acids. With 8 bases clipped from V and 3 bases from J, the junction kept 7 bases outside the gene matches. CDR1 and CDR2 (germline): MNHEY, SMNVEV (reference sequence). CDR3 sequence (DNA): TGTGCCAGCGGGTACAGGGGAAACTACGAGCAGTACTTC. This codes for CASGYRGNYEQYF.

This clone was observed a handful of times. Sequence at one end of the junction differs from germline and may be a read error. The chain recombines TRBV6-1 with TRBJ2-7; D not resolved. Germline V lookup: CDR1 MNHNS, CDR2 SASEGT. CDR3 length equals 12 residues. As DNA, the CDR3 is TGTGCCAGCAGTGCTATTGGAACAGCCCCGAACTTC. Translating it yields CASSAIGTAPNF.

About this clone: Sequence at one end of the junction differs from germline and may be a read error. This chain joins TRBV6-6 and TRBJ2-7; 10 bases map to TRBD1. The germline V gene has CDR1 MNHNY and CDR2 SVGAGI (reference sequence). The CDR3 is 15 residues long. The CDR3 region has the DNA TGTGCCAGCAGTAACTCGGGACAGGGGCATTACGAGCAGTACTTC. It specifies CASSNSGQGHYEQYF.

The V and J genes are TRBV5-1 and TRBJ2-7; 14 bases map to TRBD2. This CDR3 has 16 amino acids. J was trimmed by 3 bases and V by 0 bases; bases with no gene match: 2. Germline CDR1 and CDR2: SGHRS and YFSETQ. CDR3 nucleotide sequence: TGCGCCAGCAGCTTGGGAGGGACTAGCGGGAGCTACGAGCAGTACTTC. Its protein product is CASSLGGTSGSYEQYF.

The V call is TRBV28, the J call TRBJ2-7; TRBD2 matches at 8 bases. With 5 bases clipped from V and 3 bases from J, the junction kept 15 bases outside the gene matches. The CDR3 contains 17 residues. Germline CDR1 reads MDHEN; CDR2 reads SYDVKM. CDR3 amino acids: CASSPSAGEVSLYEQYF. The CDR3 DNA reads as TGTGCCAGCAGTCCGTCAGCGGGAGAGGTTTCCCTCTACGAGCAGTACTTC.

This sequence joins TRBV19 and TRBJ2-1; 11 positions match TRBD2. Looked up from germline, CDR1 is LNHDA and CDR2 is SQIVND (reference sequence). The CDR3 length is 15 residues. V shed 5 bases and J 3 bases; nucleotides not matched to a gene: 3. CDR3 sequence reads: CASSPLAGVYNEQFF. In nucleotides, the CDR3 is TGTGCCAGTAGTCCACTAGCGGGGGTCTACAATGAGCAGTTCTTC.

Here the CDR3 reads CASSFEIRQPQHF. CDR3 sequence (DNA): TGTGCCAGCAGTTTCGAGATACGTCAGCCCCAGCATTTT. V is TRBV6-1 and J is TRBJ1-5; no reliable D call. CDR1 and CDR2 from the germline V gene are MNHNS and SASEGT. The CDR3 has 13 residues. V was shortened by 5 bases and J by 6 bases, with 11 bases between the two germline ends.

The chain is built from TRBV6-1 and TRBJ1-1, with D tentatively TRBD1 (6 bases). The V gene's germline CDR1 is MNHNS and CDR2 SASEGT. Trimming pared 2 bases from V and 5 bases from J, leaving 12 bases between. This CDR3 spans 14 amino acids. CDR3 bases: TGTGCCAGCAGTGAACAGGGGAAGGGGACTGAAGCTTTCTTT. It encodes CASSEQGKGTEAFF.

The gene calls are TRBV28 and TRBJ2-7; 12 bases match TRBD2. The junction had 8 bases not matched to a gene; V was cut back by 6 bases and J by 2 bases. The germline V gene encodes CDR1 MDHEN and CDR2 SYDVKM. The CDR3 spans 16 residues. As DNA, the CDR3 is TGTGCCAGCAGCCAAGGCGGACTAGCGGGAACCTACGAGCAGTACTTC. It yields the protein CASSQGGLAGTYEQYF. Supplemented by reference TRBV28 and TRBJ2-7, the full variable domain reads DVKVTQSSRYLVKRTGEKVFLECVQDMDHENMFWYRQDPGLGLRLIYFSYDVKMKEKGDIPEGYSVSREKKERFSLILESASTNQTSMYLCASSQGGLAGTYEQYFGPGTRLTVT.

The chain employs TRBV5-1 and TRBJ1-2; no definite D call. The CDR3 is 13 residues long. V was trimmed by 4 bases and J by 3 bases, leaving 10 bases between them. CDR1 and CDR2 from the germline V gene are SGHRS and YFSETQ. The CDR3 reads CASSNRPDYGYTF. The CDR3 coding sequence is TGCGCCAGCAGCAACCGTCCCGACTATGGCTACACCTTC.

On this clone itself: Germline is not matched at one junction end, which may reflect a read error. This sequence joins TRBV5-1 and TRBJ2-5, with 9 nucleotides matching TRBD1. CDR1 SGHRS and CDR2 YFSETQ come from the germline V gene. The length of the CDR3 is 15 residues. The CDR3 DNA reads TGCGCCGGCAGCACTCGGGACAGGGAGGACGAGACCCAGTACTTC. Protein sequence: CAGSTRDREDETQYF.

The chain employs TRBV6-6 and TRBJ2-7; TRBD2 aligns across 9 bases. Trimming at V came to 0 bases and at J to 6 bases, leaving 6 bases not matched to a gene. The CDR3 has 15 amino acids. Germline V CDR1 and CDR2: MNHNY, SVGAGI (reference sequence). The CDR3 region is CASSYSGSGSGEQYF. In DNA, the CDR3 is TGTGCCAGCAGTTACTCGGGTAGCGGGAGCGGCGAGCAGTACTTC.

This clone was recorded once. The chain couples TRBV28 to TRBJ1-5; possible D gene TRBD1, 5 bases. This CDR3 is 17 amino acids long. Per germline, CDR1 MDHEN and CDR2 SYDVKM. V shed 2 bases and J shed 2 bases, with 16 bases lying between them. The CDR3 nucleotides are TGTGCCAGCAGTTTAGCAGGGCGGAGGCGCGGCAATCAGCCCCAGCATTTT. It codes for CASSLAGRRRGNQPQHF.

The chain couples TRBV6-6 to TRBJ2-7; the match to TRBD1 covers 12 bases. CDR1 and CDR2 (germline): MNHNY, SVGAGI (reference sequence). J lost 5 bases, V lost 5 bases, and 4 bases had no gene match. This CDR3 spans 14 amino acids. The CDR3 loop is CASSPGQGAHEQYF. The CDR3 nucleotides are TGTGCCAGCAGTCCGGGACAGGGGGCCCACGAGCAGTACTTC.